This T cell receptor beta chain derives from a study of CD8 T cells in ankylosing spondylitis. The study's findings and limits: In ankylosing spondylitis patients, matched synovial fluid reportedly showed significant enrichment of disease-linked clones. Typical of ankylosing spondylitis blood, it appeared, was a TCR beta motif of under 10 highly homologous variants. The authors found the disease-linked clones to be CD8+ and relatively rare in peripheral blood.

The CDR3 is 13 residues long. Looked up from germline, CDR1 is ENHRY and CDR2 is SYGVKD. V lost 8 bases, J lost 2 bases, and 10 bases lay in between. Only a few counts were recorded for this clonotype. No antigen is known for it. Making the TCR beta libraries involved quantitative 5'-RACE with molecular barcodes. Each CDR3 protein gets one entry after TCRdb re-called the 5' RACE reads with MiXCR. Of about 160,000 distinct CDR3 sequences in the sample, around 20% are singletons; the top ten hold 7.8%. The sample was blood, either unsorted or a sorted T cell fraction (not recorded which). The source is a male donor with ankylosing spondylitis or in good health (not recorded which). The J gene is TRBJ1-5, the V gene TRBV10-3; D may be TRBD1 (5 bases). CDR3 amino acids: CAIGGSGNQPQHF. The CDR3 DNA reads TGTGCCATCGGGGGGTCGGGCAATCAGCCCCAGCATTTT.